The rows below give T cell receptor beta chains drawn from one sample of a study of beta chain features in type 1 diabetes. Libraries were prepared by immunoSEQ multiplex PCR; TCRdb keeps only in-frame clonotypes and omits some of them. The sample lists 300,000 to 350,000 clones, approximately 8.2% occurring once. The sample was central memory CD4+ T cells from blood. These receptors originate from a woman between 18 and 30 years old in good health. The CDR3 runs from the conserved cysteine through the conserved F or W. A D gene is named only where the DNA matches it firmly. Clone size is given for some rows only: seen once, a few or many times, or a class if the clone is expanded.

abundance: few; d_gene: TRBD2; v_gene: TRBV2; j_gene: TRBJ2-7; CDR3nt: TGTGCCAGCGATCTGGCTAGCGGGAGAAGCGAGCAGTACTTC; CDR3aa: CASDLASGRSEQYF
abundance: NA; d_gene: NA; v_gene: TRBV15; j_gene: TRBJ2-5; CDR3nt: TGTGCCACCAGCCTACGCGTTGGGCCCCAGTACTTC; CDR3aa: CATSLRVGPQYF
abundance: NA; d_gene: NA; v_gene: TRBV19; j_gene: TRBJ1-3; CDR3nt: TGTGCCAGTAGTACCCCCGGACAGCCTGGAAACACCATATATTTT; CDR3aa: CASSTPGQPGNTIYF
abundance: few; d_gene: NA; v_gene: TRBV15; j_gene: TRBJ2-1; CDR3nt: TGTGCCACCAGCAGAGGCCACGGGGTAGCGAGCTCCTACAATGAGCAGTTCTTC; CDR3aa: CATSRGHGVASSYNEQFF
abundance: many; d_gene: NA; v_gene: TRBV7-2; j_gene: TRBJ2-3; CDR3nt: TGTGCCAGCAGCTCAGGCCACACAGATACGCAGTATTTT; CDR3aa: CASSSGHTDTQYF
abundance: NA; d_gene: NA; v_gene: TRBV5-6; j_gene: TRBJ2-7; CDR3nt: TGTGCCAGCAGGCGTATCGGATCCTACGAGCAGTACTTC; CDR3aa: CASRRIGSYEQYF
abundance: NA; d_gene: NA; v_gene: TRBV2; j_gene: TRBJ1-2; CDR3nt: TGTGCCAGCAGCGGTAGCCTTGGGGCGGTCTATGGCTACACCTTC; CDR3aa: CASSGSLGAVYGYTF
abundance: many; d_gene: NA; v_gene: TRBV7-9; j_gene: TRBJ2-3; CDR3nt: TGTGCCAGCAGCTTTGGGGGGACATACCGCACAGATACGCAGTATTTT; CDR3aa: CASSFGGTYRTDTQYF
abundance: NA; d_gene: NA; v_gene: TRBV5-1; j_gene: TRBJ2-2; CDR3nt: TGCGCCAGCAGCTTGGGTATCACCGGGGAGCTGTTTTTT; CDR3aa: CASSLGITGELFF
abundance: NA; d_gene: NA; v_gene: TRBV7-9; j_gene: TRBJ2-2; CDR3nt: TGTGCCAGCAGCCCTACGTGGAACACCGGGGAGCTGTTTTTT; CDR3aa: CASSPTWNTGELFF
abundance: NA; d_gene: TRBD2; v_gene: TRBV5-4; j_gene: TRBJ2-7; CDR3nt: TGTGCCAGCAGCTTGGCCGGGACTAGCGGGAGTTCGCACGAGCAGTACTTC; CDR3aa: CASSLAGTSGSSHEQYF
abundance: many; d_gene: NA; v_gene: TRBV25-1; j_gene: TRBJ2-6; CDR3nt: TGTGCCAGCAGTGGTGACTCTGGGGCCAACGTCCTGACTTTC; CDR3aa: CASSGDSGANVLTF
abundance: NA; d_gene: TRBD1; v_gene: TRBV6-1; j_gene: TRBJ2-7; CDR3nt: TGTGCCAGCAGGCCGGGACAGGGGTCCTCCGAGCAGTACTTC; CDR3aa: CASRPGQGSSEQYF
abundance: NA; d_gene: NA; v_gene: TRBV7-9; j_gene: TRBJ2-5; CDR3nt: TGTGCCAGCAGCTTAATAAGTTTCCCTGGACGAATCCAAGAGACCCAGTACTTC; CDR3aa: CASSLISFPGRIQETQYF
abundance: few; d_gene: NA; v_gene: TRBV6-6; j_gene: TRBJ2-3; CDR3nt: TGTGCCATCAGAAACCTCCTAGCAGGAGATACGCAGTATTTT; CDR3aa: CAIRNLLAGDTQYF
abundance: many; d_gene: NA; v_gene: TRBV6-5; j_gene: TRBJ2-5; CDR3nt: TGTGCCAGCAGTTATGCGGGCGGACAAGAGACCCAGTACTTC; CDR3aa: CASSYAGGQETQYF
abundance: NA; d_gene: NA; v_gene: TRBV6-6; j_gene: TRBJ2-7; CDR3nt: TGTGCCAGCAGTTCTACACAGGTGGTCCCTTACGAGCAGTACTTC; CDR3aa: CASSSTQVVPYEQYF
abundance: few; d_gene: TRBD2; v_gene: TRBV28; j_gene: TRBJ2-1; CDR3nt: TGTGCCAGCAACCGACTAGCGGGAGTAAATGAGCAGTTCTTC; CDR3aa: CASNRLAGVNEQFF
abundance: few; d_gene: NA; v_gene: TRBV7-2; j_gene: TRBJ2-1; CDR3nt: TGTGCCAGCAGCTCCGGTGGGACACAGCAGTTCTTC; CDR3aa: CASSSGGTQQFF
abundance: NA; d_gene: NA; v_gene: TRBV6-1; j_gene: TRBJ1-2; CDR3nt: TGTGCCAGCAGTGAGTCCGGGATCTATGGCTACACCTTC; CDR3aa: CASSESGIYGYTF
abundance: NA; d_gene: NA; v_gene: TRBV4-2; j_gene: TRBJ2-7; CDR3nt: TGTGCCAGCAGCCAAGGGACCTCTCAAGACTACGAGCAGTACTTC; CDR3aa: CASSQGTSQDYEQYF
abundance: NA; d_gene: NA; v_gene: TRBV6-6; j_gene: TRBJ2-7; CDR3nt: TGTGCCATCAGTGGAGGATACGAGCAGTACTTC; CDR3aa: CAISGGYEQYF
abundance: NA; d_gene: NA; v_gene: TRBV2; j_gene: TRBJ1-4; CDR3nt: TGTGCCAGCAGTGAGGGGGAGGGAGTACCTAATGAAAAACTGTTTTTT; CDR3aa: CASSEGEGVPNEKLFF
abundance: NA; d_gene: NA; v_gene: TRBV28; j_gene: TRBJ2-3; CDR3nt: TGTGCCAGCACCCGCGATTTGGGGGGCACAGATACGCAGTATTTT; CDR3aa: CASTRDLGGTDTQYF
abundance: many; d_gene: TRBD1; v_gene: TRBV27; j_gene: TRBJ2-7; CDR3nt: TGTGCCAGCAGTTCATCGGACAGGGGCTACGAGCAGTACTTC; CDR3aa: CASSSSDRGYEQYF
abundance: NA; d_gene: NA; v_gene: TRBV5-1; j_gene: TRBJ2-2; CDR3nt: TGCGCCAGCAGCTTGATCTCCCCTAACACCGGGGAGCTGTTTTTT; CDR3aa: CASSLISPNTGELFF
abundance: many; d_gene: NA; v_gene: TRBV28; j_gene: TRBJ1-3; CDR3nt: TGTGCCAGCAGTTTGGCCGGTTCTGGAAACACCATATATTTT; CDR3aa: CASSLAGSGNTIYF
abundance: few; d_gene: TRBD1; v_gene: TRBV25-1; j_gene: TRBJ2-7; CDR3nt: TGTGCCAGCAGAAAGACAGGGGCCTACGAGCAGTACTTC; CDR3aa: CASRKTGAYEQYF
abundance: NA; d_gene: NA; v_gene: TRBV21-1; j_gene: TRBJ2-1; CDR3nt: TGTGCCAGCATCATTCCCGGGGGGCCCAGCTCCTACAATGAGCAGTTCTTC; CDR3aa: CASIIPGGPSSYNEQFF
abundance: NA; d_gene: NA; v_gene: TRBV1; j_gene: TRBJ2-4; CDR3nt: TGCACCAGCAGCCAAGTGCTAGTTGAACGGGCCAAAAACATTCAGTACTTC; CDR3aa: CTSSQVLVERAKNIQYF
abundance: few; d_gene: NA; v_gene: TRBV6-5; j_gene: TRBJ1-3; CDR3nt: TGTGCCAGCAGTTACTCAACGGGCTCTGGAAACACCATATATTTT; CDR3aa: CASSYSTGSGNTIYF
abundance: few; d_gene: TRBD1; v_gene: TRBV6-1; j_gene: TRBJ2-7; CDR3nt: TGTGCCAGCAGTATCGGACAGGGGGACGAGCAGTACTTC; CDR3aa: CASSIGQGDEQYF
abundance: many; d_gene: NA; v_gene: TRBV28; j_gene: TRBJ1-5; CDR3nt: TGTGCCAGCAGCCTCGAGACCCAGCCCCAGCATTTT; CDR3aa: CASSLETQPQHF
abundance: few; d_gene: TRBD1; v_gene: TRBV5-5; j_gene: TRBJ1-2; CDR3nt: TGTGCCAGCAGCTTGATCGGACAGGGGCTTGGAGGCTACACCTTC; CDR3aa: CASSLIGQGLGGYTF
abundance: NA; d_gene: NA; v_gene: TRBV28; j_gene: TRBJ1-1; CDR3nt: TGTGCCAGCAGCCCAGGGGACTTGAACACTGAAGCTTTCTTT; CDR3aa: CASSPGDLNTEAFF
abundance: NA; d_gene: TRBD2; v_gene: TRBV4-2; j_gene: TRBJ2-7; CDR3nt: TGTGCCAGCAGCCAAGGGGCTAGCGGGAGTGGGTACGAGCAGTACTTC; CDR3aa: CASSQGASGSGYEQYF
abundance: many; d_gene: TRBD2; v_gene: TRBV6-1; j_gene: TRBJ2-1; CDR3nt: TGTGCCAGCAGAGCGGGAGGGTCCCTTAAGGGTGAGCAGTTCTTC; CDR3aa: CASRAGGSLKGEQFF
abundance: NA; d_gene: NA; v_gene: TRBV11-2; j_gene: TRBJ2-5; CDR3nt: TGTGCCAGCAGCCGTGGGACAAGGCGGGAGACCCAGTACTTC; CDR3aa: CASSRGTRRETQYF
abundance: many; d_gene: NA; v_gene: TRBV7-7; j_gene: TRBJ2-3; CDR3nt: TGTGCTAGCAGCTTAGTCGGCGGGATCACAGATACGCAGTATTTT; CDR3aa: CASSLVGGITDTQYF
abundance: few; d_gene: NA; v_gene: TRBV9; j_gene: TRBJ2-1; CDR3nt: TGTGCCAGCAGCGTAGCGAACAATGAGCAGTTCTTC; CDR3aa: CASSVANNEQFF
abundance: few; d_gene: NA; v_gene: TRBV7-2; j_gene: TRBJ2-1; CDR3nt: TGTGCCAGCAGCTTAGACGGAATGACAAGAGGTGAGCAGTTCTTC; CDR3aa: CASSLDGMTRGEQFF
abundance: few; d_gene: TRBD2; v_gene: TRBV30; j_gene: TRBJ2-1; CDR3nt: TGTGCCTGGAGTGTTAGTAGCGGGAGTATTAGCTCCTACAATGAGCAGTTCTTC; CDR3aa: CAWSVSSGSISSYNEQFF